This passage covers 27 T cell receptor beta chains from one sample sequenced in a study of CD8 T cells in ankylosing spondylitis. TCRdb re-called the 5' RACE reads through MiXCR, storing one row per CDR3 protein. The repertoire holds 200,000 or so distinct CDR3 sequences, with about 18% as singletons. Material: blood, either unsorted or a sorted T cell fraction (not recorded which). These receptors originate from a male donor aged 10-30 years with ankylosing spondylitis or in good health (not recorded which).

This clonotype was counted only a few times. The rearrangement uses TRBV27 and TRBJ2-3, with TRBD2 identical over 13 bases. Per the germline V gene, CDR1 is MNHEY and CDR2 is SMNVEV (reference sequence). This CDR3 comprises 17 residues. The V and J ends lost 3 bases and 5 bases, in that order; junction bases with no gene match: 8. The CDR3 nucleotides read TGTGCCAGCAGTTTTTTGGGACTAGCGGGACGTGGAGATACGCAGTATTTT. Translating it yields CASSFLGLAGRGDTQYF.

There are many counts of this clonotype. The CDR3 DNA reads TGTGCCAGCAGCTTAGGGACGGCCAGCACAGATACGCAGTATTTT. It codes for CASSLGTASTDTQYF. The V call is TRBV7-9, the J call TRBJ2-3; D not resolved. Trimming left V 1 base short and J 0 bases short, with 8 bases between. CDR3 length: 15 amino acids. Germline V gene data show CDR1 as SEHNR and CDR2 as FQNEAQ (reference sequence).

This clonotype showed up many times. The rearrangement joins TRBV10-3 to TRBJ2-7; 9 bases agree with TRBD2. The CDR3 runs 15 residues. Looked up from germline, CDR1 is ENHRY and CDR2 is SYGVKD. J gave up 0 bases and V 10 bases, and 10 bases lay outside the gene matches. The CDR3 here is CATSSGNPPSYEQYF. In DNA form, the CDR3 reads TGTGCCACCTCTAGCGGGAACCCCCCCTCCTACGAGCAGTACTTC.

This clonotype was seen ten or more times. The V gene is TRBV6-2 or TRBV6-3, the J gene TRBJ2-7; D may be TRBD2 (6 bases). The germline V gene encodes CDR1 MNHEY and CDR2 SVGEGT. Trimming took off 6 bases at V and 3 bases at J, with 15 bases between the two ends. The CDR3 length is 14 residues. The CDR3 protein is CASREAQGLYEQYF. The CDR3 coding sequence is TGTGCCAGCAGGGAAGCCCAGGGACTCTACGAGCAGTACTTC.

The chain is built from TRBV20-1 and TRBJ2-1; 10 nucleotides align to TRBD2. The CDR3 totals 16 residues. V was clipped by 3 bases and J by 5 bases; unmatched bases: 10. Per the germline V gene, CDR1 is DFQATT and CDR2 is SNEGSKA (reference sequence). The CDR3 nucleotides read TGCAGTGCTAGGGACTCTAGCGGGAGCTGGAACAATGAGCAGTTCTTC. This codes for CSARDSSGSWNNEQFF.

Many counts were recorded for this clonotype. This chain links TRBV4-2 with TRBJ2-1, with 8 nucleotides matching TRBD2. CDR1 is LGHNA and CDR2 is YNFKEQ in the germline V gene. The CDR3 spans 17 residues. With 1 base clipped from V and 1 base from J, the junction kept 6 bases outside the gene matches. CDR3 coding DNA: TGTGCCAGCAGCCAAGCAGTAGCGGGAATTTCCTACAATGAGCAGTTCTTC. Translation: CASSQAVAGISYNEQFF.

This clonotype was observed many times. J is TRBJ2-7 and V is TRBV12-3 or TRBV12-4; D is unresolved. The CDR3 sequence is 15 residues long. Trimming took off 3 bases at V and 0 bases at J, with 12 bases between the two ends. The CDR3 nucleotides read TGTGCCAGCAGTTTTACTTCTCGGACCTCCTACGAGCAGTACTTC. It encodes CASSFTSRTSYEQYF.

This clonotype appeared many times. The V and J genes are TRBV4-3 and TRBJ2-3; TRBD2 matches at 7 bases. Germline V gene lookup returns CDR1 LGHNA and CDR2 YSLEER. V lost 0 bases to trimming and J lost 3 bases; unmatched junction nucleotides: 9. This CDR3 comprises 17 residues. CDR3 loop: CASSQDLAGVGTDTQYF. The CDR3 DNA is TGCGCCAGCAGCCAAGATCTGGCGGGAGTAGGAACAGATACGCAGTATTTT.

This clonotype came up many times. This chain uses TRBV6-1 with TRBJ1-6; 7 nucleotides line up with TRBD1. The CDR3 consists of 15 residues. Germline-derived CDR1 and CDR2 are MNHNS and SASEGT. V gave up 4 bases and J gave up 7 bases; unmatched junction bases: 7. The DNA for the CDR3 is TGTGCCAGCAGTGCCGACAGGGCTGGCAATTCACCCCTCCACTTT. Amino acids: CASSADRAGNSPLHF.

V and J are TRBV27 and TRBJ2-2; the match to TRBD1 covers 7 bases. CDR1 is MNHEY, CDR2 SMNVEV, per germline (reference sequence). Unmatched junction bases numbered 7, after V lost 8 bases and J lost 1 base. The CDR3 extends over 15 amino acids. CDR3 amino acids: CASHKRQGNTGELFF. The CDR3 coding sequence is TGTGCCAGCCATAAGCGACAGGGGAACACCGGGGAGCTGTTTTTT.

This clonotype was detected many times. J is TRBJ2-1 and V is TRBV29-1, with 7 nucleotides matching TRBD2. CDR3 length: 15 residues. V lost 4 bases, J lost 0 bases, and 6 bases stayed unmatched. The germline CDR1 and CDR2 sequences are SQVTM and ANQGSEA. This CDR3 reads CSVALAASSYNEQFF. The CDR3, as DNA: TGCAGCGTTGCCCTAGCGGCTAGCTCCTACAATGAGCAGTTCTTC.

The V call is TRBV12-5, the J call TRBJ1-4, with unresolved D. The ends were cut back, 7 bases at V and 8 bases at J, with 5 bases in the middle. The V gene's germline CDR1 is LGHNT and CDR2 FRNRAP. This CDR3 comprises 10 residues. CDR3 region: CASAAEKLFF. The CDR3 bases are TGTGCTAGTGCGGCAGAAAAACTGTTTTTT.

This clonotype was seen repeatedly, ten times or more. V is TRBV2 and J is TRBJ1-5, with D tentatively TRBD1 (5 bases). Germline CDR1 SNHLY, CDR2 FYNNEI. Trimming cost V 6 bases and J 1 base, with 10 bases left between them. The CDR3 has 14 amino acids. For the CDR3, the DNA is TGTGCCAGCAGCGGCCGGGACAGCAATCAGCCCCAGCATTTT. Protein sequence: CASSGRDSNQPQHF.

The gene calls are TRBV19 and TRBJ1-1; D might be TRBD1 (6 bases). V was pared by 1 base and J by 4 bases, with 7 bases between. CDR1 and CDR2 (germline): LNHDA, SQIVND (reference sequence). This CDR3 region has 13 residues. The CDR3 DNA reads TGTGCCAGTAGTATAGCAGGGGCCACTGAAGCTTTCTTT. Protein product: CASSIAGATEAFF.

The rearrangement links TRBV20-1 to TRBJ2-2, with unresolved D. This CDR3 contains 11 residues. The ends were cut back, 6 bases at V and 7 bases at J, with 9 bases in the middle. Germline loops: CDR1 DFQATT, CDR2 SNEGSKA (reference sequence). The CDR3: CSAPKFGELFF. The DNA for the CDR3 is TGCAGTGCGCCAAAGTTCGGGGAGCTGTTTTTT.

This CDR3 is CSATGFGGTSYNEQFF. The CDR3 DNA reads as TGCAGTGCTACCGGTTTTGGCGGGACGTCCTACAATGAGCAGTTCTTC. The chain combines TRBV20-1 with TRBJ2-1; possibly TRBD2 for D (6 bases). This CDR3 is 16 amino acids long. With 4 bases removed from V and 1 base from J, the gap between germline ends came to 17 bases. CDR1 is DFQATT and CDR2 is SNEGSKA in the germline V gene (reference sequence).

This clonotype was observed many times. J is TRBJ2-3 and V is TRBV9; TRBD2 might be the D (6 bases). Germline CDR1 is SGDLS and CDR2 is YYNGEE. The CDR3 is 15 amino acids. V lost 1 base and J 5 bases, leaving 14 bases between the germline ends. This CDR3 is CASSVLTGAVDTQYF. The CDR3 bases are TGTGCCAGCAGCGTACTAACGGGAGCGGTAGATACGCAGTATTTT.

This clonotype was seen ten or more times. The chain recombines TRBV28 with TRBJ2-1; D gene unclear. CDR1 and CDR2 from the germline V gene are MDHEN and SYDVKM. V lost 5 bases to trimming and J lost 7 bases, with 9 bases between them. The length of the CDR3 is 12 residues. The CDR3, as DNA: TGTGCCAGCAGTCCGCTCGCTAATGAGCAGTTCTTC. This sequence encodes CASSPLANEQFF. Drawing the rest from reference TRBV28 and TRBJ2-1, the complete variable domain is DVKVTQSSRYLVKRTGEKVFLECVQDMDHENMFWYRQDPGLGLRLIYFSYDVKMKEKGDIPEGYSVSREKKERFSLILESASTNQTSMYLCASSPLANEQFFGPGTRLTVL.

Many counts were recorded for this clonotype. The chain links TRBV27 to TRBJ2-1, with TRBD2 matching over 7 bases. V gave up 6 bases and J gave up 5 bases; unmatched junction bases: 10. This CDR3 has 15 amino acids. Germline V gene data show CDR1 as MNHEY and CDR2 as SMNVEV (reference sequence). Here the CDR3 reads CASSVRTRGHNEQFF. CDR3 sequence (DNA): TGTGCCAGCAGCGTGCGGACTAGGGGCCACAATGAGCAGTTCTTC.

This clonotype was observed many times. This chain links TRBV2 with TRBJ2-5, with D perhaps TRBD1 or TRBD2 (6 bases each). The ends were cut back, 6 bases at V and 4 bases at J, with 18 bases in the middle. CDR1 is SNHLY, CDR2 FYNNEI, per germline. There are 15 residues in the CDR3. Here the CDR3 reads CASRRTGGVGETQYF. Written as DNA, the CDR3 is TGTGCCAGCAGAAGGACCGGGGGCGTGGGAGAGACCCAGTACTTC. The entire variable domain, with the rest obtained from reference TRBV2 and TRBJ2-5, is as follows: EPEVTQTPSHQVTQMGQEVILRCVPISNHLYFYWYRQILGQKVEFLVSFYNNEISEKSEIFDDQFSVERPDGSNFTLKIRSTKLEDSAMYFCASRRTGGVGETQYFGPGTRLLVL.

This clonotype was seen at least ten times. The chain recombines TRBV5-1 with TRBJ1-1; tentatively, D is TRBD1 (5 bases). This CDR3 region has 15 residues. V gave up 3 bases and J gave up 3 bases, with 15 bases separating them. Germline V gene data show CDR1 as SGHRS and CDR2 as YFSETQ. CDR3: CASSSVEGSYTEAFF. The CDR3 DNA is TGCGCCAGCAGCTCCGTAGAGGGGAGTTACACTGAAGCTTTCTTT.

Ten or more counts support this clonotype. The rearrangement joins TRBV6-2 or TRBV6-3 to TRBJ2-7; a possible D gene is TRBD1 (5 bases). V was shortened by 0 bases and J by 3 bases, with 15 bases between the two germline ends. The CDR3 loop spans 16 amino acids. The germline V gene has CDR1 MNHEY and CDR2 SVGEGT. CDR3 nucleotides: TGTGCCAGCAGTTACTCGGCTAAGCAGGGTCACTACGAGCAGTACTTC. Its translation is CASSYSAKQGHYEQYF.

The rearrangement joins TRBV25-1 to TRBJ2-1; a possible D gene is TRBD1 (5 bases). Trimming removed 3 bases at V and 14 bases at J, with 14 bases between. CDR1 and CDR2 from the germline V gene are MGHDK and SYGVNS. This CDR3 contains 12 residues. CDR3 region: CASSDQGREKFF. CDR3 nucleotide sequence: TGTGCCAGCAGTGATCAAGGCAGGGAAAAGTTCTTC.

This chain connects TRBV7-8 to TRBJ1-5; maybe TRBD1 (5 bases). V lost 0 bases to trimming and J lost 5 bases, with 11 bases between them. Germline CDR1 SGHVS, CDR2 FQNEAQ. The CDR3 contains 15 residues. Here the CDR3 DNA reads TGTGCCAGCAGCTTAGCCCTGACAGAATATCAGCCCCAGCATTTT. It is translated as CASSLALTEYQPQHF.

This clonotype was counted ten times or more. The chain couples TRBV5-6 to TRBJ2-1, with 7 bases aligning to TRBD2. Looked up from germline, CDR1 is SGHDT and CDR2 is YYEEEE. J lost 0 bases, V lost 0 bases, and 9 bases had no gene match. This CDR3 is built from 18 residues. This CDR3 is CASSLGVTGTISYNEQFF. CDR3 bases: TGTGCCAGCAGCTTGGGGGTTACCGGGACTATCTCCTACAATGAGCAGTTCTTC.

This clonotype was recorded many times. V usage is TRBV12-3 or TRBV12-4 and J usage is TRBJ2-5; no reliable D call. This CDR3 has 11 amino acids. Trimming removed 6 bases from V and 2 bases from J, with 4 bases in between. In nucleotides, the CDR3 is TGTGCCAGCAGAATACAAGAGACCCAGTACTTC. This sequence encodes CASRIQETQYF.

A single count supports this clonotype. The chain is built from TRBV27 and TRBJ1-4; TRBD1 matches 8 bases. Germline V gene lookup returns CDR1 MNHEY and CDR2 SMNVEV (reference sequence). CDR3 size: 15 residues. Trimming removed 6 bases from V and 7 bases from J; junction bases left unmatched: 10. Written as DNA, the CDR3 is TGTGCCAGCAGAAAATGGACAGGGTACCGTGAAAAACTGTTTTTT. Amino acids: CASRKWTGYREKLFF.